This T cell receptor beta chain was identified during a study of cytomegalovirus exposure and HLA in healthy donors. The PCR employed 60 Vbeta primers together with 13 Jbeta primers. Original handling: Some 10 million of roughly 81 million unique TCR beta chains were shared, per a later count. Data came from immunoSEQ multiplex PCR; TCRdb stores just in-frame clones and leaves some out. V and J calls and clone size are as listed in that table; D and trimming were resolved from the DNA. The data contain approximately 150,000 clones, around 79% of them singletons. The CDR3 runs to 14 residues. V lost 4 bases, J lost 0 bases, and 7 bases lay in between. Per germline, CDR1 SGHDT and CDR2 YYEEEE. As for this clone: This sample also contains other DNA sequences that code for the same CDR3.

The sequenced material came from PBMCs. This receptor was obtained from a human donor in good health. The chain recombines TRBV5-6 with TRBJ1-4; D is uncertain. The CDR3 reads CASSPTATNEKLFF. The CDR3 DNA is TGTGCCAGCAGCCCCACAGCAACTAATGAAAAACTGTTTTTT.